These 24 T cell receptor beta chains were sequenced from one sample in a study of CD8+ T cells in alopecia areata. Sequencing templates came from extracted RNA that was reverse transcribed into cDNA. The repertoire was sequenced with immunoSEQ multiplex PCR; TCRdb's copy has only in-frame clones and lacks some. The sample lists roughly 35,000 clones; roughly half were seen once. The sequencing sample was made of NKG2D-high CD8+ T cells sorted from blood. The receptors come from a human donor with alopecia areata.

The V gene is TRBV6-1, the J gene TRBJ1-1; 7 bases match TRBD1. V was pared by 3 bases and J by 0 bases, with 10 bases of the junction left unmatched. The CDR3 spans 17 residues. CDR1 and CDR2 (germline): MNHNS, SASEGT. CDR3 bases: TGTGCCAGCAGTGACCACAGGGGTTTCTACATGAACACTGAAGCTTTCTTT. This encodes CASSDHRGFYMNTEAFF.

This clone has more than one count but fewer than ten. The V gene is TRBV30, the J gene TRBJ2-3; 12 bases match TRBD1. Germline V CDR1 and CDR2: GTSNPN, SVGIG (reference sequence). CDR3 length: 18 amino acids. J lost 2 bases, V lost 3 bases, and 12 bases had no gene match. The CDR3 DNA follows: TGTGCCTGGAGGAAGGGACAGGGGGCCCTATTCTTCACAGATACGCAGTATTTT. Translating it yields CAWRKGQGALFFTDTQYF. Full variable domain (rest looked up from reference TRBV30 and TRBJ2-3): SQTIHQWPATLVQPVGSPLSLECTVEGTSNPNLYWYRQAAGRGLQLLFYSVGIGQISSEVPQNLSASRPQDRQFILSSKKLLLSDSGFYLCAWRKGQGALFFTDTQYFGPGTRLTVL.

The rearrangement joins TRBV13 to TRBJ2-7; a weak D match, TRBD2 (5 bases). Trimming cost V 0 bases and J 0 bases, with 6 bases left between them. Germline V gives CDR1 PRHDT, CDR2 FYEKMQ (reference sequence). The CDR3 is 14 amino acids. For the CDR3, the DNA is TGTGCCAGCAGCTTAGGAGGGAGCTCCTACGAGCAGTACTTC. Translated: CASSLGGSSYEQYF.

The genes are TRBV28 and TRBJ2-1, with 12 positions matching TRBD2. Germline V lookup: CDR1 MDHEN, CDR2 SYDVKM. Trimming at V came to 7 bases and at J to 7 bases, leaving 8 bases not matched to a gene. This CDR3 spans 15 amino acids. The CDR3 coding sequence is TGTGCCAGCATACCTAGGACTAGCGGGATAAATGAGCAGTTCTTC. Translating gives CASIPRTSGINEQFF.

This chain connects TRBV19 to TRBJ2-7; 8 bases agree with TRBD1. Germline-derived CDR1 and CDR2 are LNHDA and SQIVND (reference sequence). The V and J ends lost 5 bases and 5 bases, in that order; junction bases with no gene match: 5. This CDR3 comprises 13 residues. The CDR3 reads CASSSQGADEQYF. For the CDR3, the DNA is TGTGCCAGTAGTTCCCAGGGGGCCGACGAGCAGTACTTC. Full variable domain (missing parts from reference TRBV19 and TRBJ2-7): DGGITQSPKYLFRKEGQNVTLSCEQNLNHDAMYWYRQDPGQGLRLIYYSQIVNDFQKGDIAEGYSVSREKKESFPLTVTSAQKNPTAFYLCASSSQGADEQYFGPGTRLTVT.

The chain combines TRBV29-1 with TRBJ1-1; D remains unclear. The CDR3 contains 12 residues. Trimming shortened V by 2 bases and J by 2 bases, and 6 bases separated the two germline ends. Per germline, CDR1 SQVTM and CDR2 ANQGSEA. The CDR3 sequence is CSVESGNTEAFF. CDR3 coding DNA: TGCAGCGTTGAATCGGGAAACACTGAAGCTTTCTTT.

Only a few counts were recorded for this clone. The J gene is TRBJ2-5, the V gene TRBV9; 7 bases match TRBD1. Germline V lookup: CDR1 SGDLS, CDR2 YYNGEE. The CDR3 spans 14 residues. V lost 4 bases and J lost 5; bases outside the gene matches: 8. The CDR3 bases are TGTGCCAGCAGCCTCGATGACAGGGCGGAGACCCAGTACTTC. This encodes CASSLDDRAETQYF.

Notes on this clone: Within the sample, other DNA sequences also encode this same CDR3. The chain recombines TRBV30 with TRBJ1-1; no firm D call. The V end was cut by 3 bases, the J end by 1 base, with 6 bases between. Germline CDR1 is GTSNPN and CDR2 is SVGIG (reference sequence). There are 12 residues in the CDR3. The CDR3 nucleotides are TGTGCCTGGAGGCGAGGGAACACTGAAGCTTTCTTT. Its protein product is CAWRRGNTEAFF.

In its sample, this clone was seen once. This CDR3 reads CASSFSGPMNEQYF. In nucleotides, the CDR3 is TGTGCCAGCAGTTTTTCAGGGCCGATGAACGAGCAGTACTTC. The rearrangement joins TRBV27 to TRBJ2-7, with D perhaps TRBD1 (5 bases). CDR3 length: 14 residues. Trimming cost V 3 bases and J 5 bases, with 14 bases left between them. Germline V gives CDR1 MNHEY, CDR2 SMNVEV (reference sequence).

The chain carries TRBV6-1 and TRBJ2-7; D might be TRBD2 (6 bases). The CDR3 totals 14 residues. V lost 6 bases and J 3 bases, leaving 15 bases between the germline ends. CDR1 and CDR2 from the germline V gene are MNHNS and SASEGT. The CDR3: CASRELGLYYEQYF. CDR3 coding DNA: TGTGCCAGCAGGGAGCTGGGACTCTACTACGAGCAGTACTTC.

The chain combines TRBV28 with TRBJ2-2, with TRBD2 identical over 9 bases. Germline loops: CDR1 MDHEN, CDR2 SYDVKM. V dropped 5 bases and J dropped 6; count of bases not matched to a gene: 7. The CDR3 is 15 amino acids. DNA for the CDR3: TGTGCCAGCAGTGCCAGGACTAGCGAGGCCGGGGAGCTGTTTTTT. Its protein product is CASSARTSEAGELFF.

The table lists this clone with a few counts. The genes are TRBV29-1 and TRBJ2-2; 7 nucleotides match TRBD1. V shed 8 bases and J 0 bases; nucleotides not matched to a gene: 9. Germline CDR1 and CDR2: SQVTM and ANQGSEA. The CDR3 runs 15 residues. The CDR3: CSTRTGYTNTGELFF. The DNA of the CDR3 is TGCAGCACCCGGACAGGCTATACGAACACCGGGGAGCTGTTTTTT.

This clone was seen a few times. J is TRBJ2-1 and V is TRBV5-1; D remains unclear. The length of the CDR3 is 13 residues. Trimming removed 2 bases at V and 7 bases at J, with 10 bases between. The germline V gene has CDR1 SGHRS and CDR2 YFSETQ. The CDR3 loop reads CASSFLEQNEQFF. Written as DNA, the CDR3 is TGCGCCAGCAGCTTTTTAGAGCAGAATGAGCAGTTCTTC.

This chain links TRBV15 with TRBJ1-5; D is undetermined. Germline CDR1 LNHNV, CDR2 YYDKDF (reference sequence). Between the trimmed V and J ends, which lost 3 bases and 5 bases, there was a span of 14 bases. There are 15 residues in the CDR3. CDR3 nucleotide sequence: TGTGCCACCAGCAGCGGGTCCGGATCGGATCAGCCCCAGCATTTT. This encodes CATSSGSGSDQPQHF. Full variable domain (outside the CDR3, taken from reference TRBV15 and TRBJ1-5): DAMVIQNPRYQVTQFGKPVTLSCSQTLNHNVMYWYQQKSSQAPKLLFHYYDKDFNNEADTPDNFQSRRPNTSFCFLDIRSPGLGDTAMYLCATSSGSGSDQPQHFGDGTRLSIL.

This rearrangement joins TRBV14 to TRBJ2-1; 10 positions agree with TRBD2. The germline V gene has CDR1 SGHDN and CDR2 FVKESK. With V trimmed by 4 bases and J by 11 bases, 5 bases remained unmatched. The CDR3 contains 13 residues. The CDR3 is CASSPRLAGKQFF. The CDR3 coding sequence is TGTGCCAGCAGCCCTAGACTAGCGGGTAAGCAGTTCTTC.

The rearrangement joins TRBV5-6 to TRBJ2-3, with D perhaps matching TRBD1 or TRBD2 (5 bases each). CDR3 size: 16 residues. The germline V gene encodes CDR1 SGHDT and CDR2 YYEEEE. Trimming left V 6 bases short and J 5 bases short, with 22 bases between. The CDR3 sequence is CASMEIPGLGIDTQYF. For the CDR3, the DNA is TGTGCCAGCATGGAAATACCGGGGCTAGGGATAGATACGCAGTATTTT.

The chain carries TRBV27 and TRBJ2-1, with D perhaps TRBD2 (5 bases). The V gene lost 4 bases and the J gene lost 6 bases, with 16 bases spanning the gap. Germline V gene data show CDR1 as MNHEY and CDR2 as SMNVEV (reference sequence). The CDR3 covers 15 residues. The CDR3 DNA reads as TGTGCCAGCAGTTCGCGGGTATCGGTAATCAATGAGCAGTTCTTC. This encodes CASSSRVSVINEQFF.

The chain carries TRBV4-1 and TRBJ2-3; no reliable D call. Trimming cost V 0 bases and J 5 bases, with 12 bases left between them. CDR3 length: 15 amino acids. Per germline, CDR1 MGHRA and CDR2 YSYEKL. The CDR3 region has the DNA TGCGCCAGCAGCCAAGAGTCTAGGGCCGGAGATACGCAGTATTTT. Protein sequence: CASSQESRAGDTQYF.

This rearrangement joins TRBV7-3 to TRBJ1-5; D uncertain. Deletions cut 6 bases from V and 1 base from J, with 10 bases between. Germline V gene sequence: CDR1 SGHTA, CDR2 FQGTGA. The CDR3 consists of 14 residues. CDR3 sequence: CASSEPGSNQPQHF. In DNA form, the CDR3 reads TGTGCCAGCAGTGAACCCGGGAGCAATCAGCCCCAGCATTTT.

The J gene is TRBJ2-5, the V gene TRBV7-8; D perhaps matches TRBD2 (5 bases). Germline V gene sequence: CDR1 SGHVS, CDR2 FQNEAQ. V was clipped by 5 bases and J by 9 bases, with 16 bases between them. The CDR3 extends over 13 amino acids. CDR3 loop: CASSLRELEAQYF. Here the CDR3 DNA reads TGTGCCAGCAGCCTCCGGGAACTAGAAGCCCAGTACTTC.

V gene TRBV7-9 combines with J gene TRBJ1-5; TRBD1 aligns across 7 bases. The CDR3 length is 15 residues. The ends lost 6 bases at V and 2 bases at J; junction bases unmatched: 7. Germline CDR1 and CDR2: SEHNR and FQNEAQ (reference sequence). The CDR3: CASSLTGARNQPQHF. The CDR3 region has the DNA TGTGCCAGCAGTTTAACAGGGGCACGCAATCAGCCCCAGCATTTT. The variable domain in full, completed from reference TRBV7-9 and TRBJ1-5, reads DTGVSQNPRHKITKRGQNVTFRCDPISEHNRLYWYRQTLGQGPEFLTYFQNEAQLEKSRLLSDRFSAERPKGSFSTLEIQRTEQGDSAMYLCASSLTGARNQPQHFGDGTRLSIL.

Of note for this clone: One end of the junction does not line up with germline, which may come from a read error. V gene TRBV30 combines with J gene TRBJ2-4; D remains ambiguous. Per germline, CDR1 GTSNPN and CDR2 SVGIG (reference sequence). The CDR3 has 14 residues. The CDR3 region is CAWPTFGAKNIQCF. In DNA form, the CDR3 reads TGTGCCTGGCCCACCTTTGGAGCCAAAAACATTCAGTGCTTC.

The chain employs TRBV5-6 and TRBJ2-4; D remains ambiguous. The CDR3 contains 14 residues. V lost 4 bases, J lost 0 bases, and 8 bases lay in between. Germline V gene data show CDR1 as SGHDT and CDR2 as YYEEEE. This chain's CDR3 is CASSLDLAKNIQYF. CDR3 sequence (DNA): TGTGCCAGCAGCCTCGATCTAGCCAAAAACATTCAGTACTTC.

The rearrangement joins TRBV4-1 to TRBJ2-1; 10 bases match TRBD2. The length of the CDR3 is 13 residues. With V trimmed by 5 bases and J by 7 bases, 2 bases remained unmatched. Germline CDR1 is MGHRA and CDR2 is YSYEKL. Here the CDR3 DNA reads TGCGCCAGCAGCTGGACTAGCGGTAATGAGCAGTTCTTC. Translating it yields CASSWTSGNEQFF.